This TCR beta chain was identified during a study of blood T cell repertoires in COVID-19. Across the whole study: Both acute and convalescent COVID-19 samples were obtained from the United States, Italy and Spain. PBMCs, B-cell-depleted T cells, or T cells provided the cDNA or gDNA that made up the material.

Using immunoSEQ multiplex PCR, the repertoire was profiled, and TCRdb retains in-frame clones only, with some absent. The sample lists tens of thousands of clones; 90% were seen once. The sequence was collected from a man aged 50 or older with acute or convalescent COVID-19. What was sequenced was peripheral blood.

The CDR3, as DNA: TGTGCCAGCAGCTTGGAGGGGGCGAACACTGAAGCTTTCTTT. This encodes CASSLEGANTEAFF. V usage is TRBV11-3 and J usage is TRBJ1-1; 7 bases match TRBD1. V lost 3 bases to trimming and J lost 1 base; unmatched junction nucleotides: 2. Germline V gene sequence: CDR1 SGHNT, CDR2 YENEEA. CDR3 length equals 14 residues.